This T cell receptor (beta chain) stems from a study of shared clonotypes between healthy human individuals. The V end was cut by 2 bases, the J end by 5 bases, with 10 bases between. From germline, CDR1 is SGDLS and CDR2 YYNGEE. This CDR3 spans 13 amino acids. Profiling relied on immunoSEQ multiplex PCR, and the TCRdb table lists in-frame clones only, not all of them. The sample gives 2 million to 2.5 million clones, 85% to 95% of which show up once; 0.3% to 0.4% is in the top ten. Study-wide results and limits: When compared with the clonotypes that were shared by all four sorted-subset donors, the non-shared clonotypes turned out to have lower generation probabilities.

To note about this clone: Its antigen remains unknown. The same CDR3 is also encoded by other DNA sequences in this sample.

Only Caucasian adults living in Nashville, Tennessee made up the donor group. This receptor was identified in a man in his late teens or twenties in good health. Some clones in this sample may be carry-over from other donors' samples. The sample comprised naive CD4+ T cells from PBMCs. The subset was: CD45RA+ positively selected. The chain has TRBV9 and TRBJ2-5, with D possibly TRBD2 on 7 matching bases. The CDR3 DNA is TGTGCCAGCAGCGTCAGGGGAGGGGAGACCCAGTACTTC. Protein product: CASSVRGGETQYF.